The rows below give T cell receptor beta chains drawn from one sample of a study of OX40 agonist ivuxolimab in advanced cancers. TCRdb's copy holds only in-frame clones and misses some; the assay was immunoSEQ multiplex PCR. The sample yields 20,000 or so clones, around 90% seen once. Sequencing was performed on CD4+ or CD8+ T cells sorted from blood, taken in a trial of the OX40 agonist ivuxolimab. All receptors come from an adult with an advanced solid tumor such as melanoma, head and neck, liver or kidney cancer. Each CDR3 is given with its conserved first and last residue. Clone size appears in some rows only: once, few, many, or a class for an expanded clone.

clone_size: -; cdr3_length: 17; v_call: TRBV5-1; j_call: TRBJ2-2; cdr3_aa: CASSFGLAGEVTGELFF
clone_size: -; cdr3_length: 16; v_call: TRBV19; j_call: TRBJ2-7; cdr3_aa: CASSIVGTSGSYEQYF
clone_size: -; cdr3_length: 15; v_call: TRBV7-3; j_call: TRBJ2-5; cdr3_aa: CASSLTSHEQETQYF
clone_size: -; cdr3_length: 15; v_call: TRBV7-9; j_call: TRBJ2-2; cdr3_aa: CASSLYSADTGELFF
clone_size: -; cdr3_length: 12; v_call: TRBV10-3; j_call: TRBJ2-7; cdr3_aa: CAISDSSYEQYF
clone_size: -; cdr3_length: 16; v_call: TRBV11-3; j_call: TRBJ2-2; cdr3_aa: CASSLSLAGGSGELFF
clone_size: -; cdr3_length: 16; v_call: TRBV7-9; j_call: TRBJ2-5; cdr3_aa: CASSPSEGRELETQYF
clone_size: -; cdr3_length: 13; v_call: TRBV27; j_call: TRBJ2-7; cdr3_aa: CASSLSGPYEQYF
clone_size: -; cdr3_length: 11; v_call: TRBV10-3; j_call: TRBJ1-2; cdr3_aa: CAIMGYYGYTF
clone_size: -; cdr3_length: 16; v_call: TRBV11-3; j_call: TRBJ2-2; cdr3_aa: CASSLEGTFLGGELFF
clone_size: -; cdr3_length: 18; v_call: TRBV27; j_call: TRBJ1-4; cdr3_aa: CAAVYRQGNTLVNEKLFF
clone_size: few; cdr3_length: 13; v_call: TRBV7-9; j_call: TRBJ1-2; cdr3_aa: CATTSPPNYGYTF
clone_size: -; cdr3_length: 15; v_call: TRBV27; j_call: TRBJ2-1; cdr3_aa: CASHWTSGSYNEQFF
clone_size: -; cdr3_length: 15; v_call: TRBV4-2; j_call: TRBJ1-5; cdr3_aa: CASSQASGSNQPQHF
clone_size: -; cdr3_length: 15; v_call: TRBV9; j_call: TRBJ2-1; cdr3_aa: CASSGGWASTNEQFF
clone_size: -; cdr3_length: 16; v_call: TRBV9; j_call: TRBJ2-2; cdr3_aa: CASSLPGLAGTGELFF
clone_size: once; cdr3_length: 15; v_call: TRBV11-3; j_call: TRBJ2-1; cdr3_aa: CASSLAGITYNEQFF
clone_size: -; cdr3_length: 13; v_call: TRBV25-1; j_call: TRBJ1-1; cdr3_aa: CASRTGGYTEAFF
clone_size: -; cdr3_length: 14; v_call: TRBV15; j_call: TRBJ1-1; cdr3_aa: CATRRTGVNTEAFF
clone_size: -; cdr3_length: 14; v_call: TRBV28; j_call: TRBJ2-7; cdr3_aa: CASSSPLAGYEQYF
clone_size: -; cdr3_length: 11; v_call: TRBV20-1; j_call: TRBJ1-1; cdr3_aa: CSAREGTEAFF
clone_size: -; cdr3_length: 12; v_call: TRBV29-1; j_call: TRBJ2-7; cdr3_aa: CSAWTVTYEQYF
clone_size: -; cdr3_length: 14; v_call: TRBV4-3; j_call: TRBJ1-2; cdr3_aa: CASSPTGGYYGYTF
clone_size: -; cdr3_length: 12; v_call: TRBV29-1; j_call: TRBJ2-7; cdr3_aa: CSVPTSGYEQYF
clone_size: -; cdr3_length: 14; v_call: TRBV5-5; j_call: TRBJ2-7; cdr3_aa: CASSFGDRDYEQYF
clone_size: -; cdr3_length: 11; v_call: TRBV30; j_call: TRBJ2-7; cdr3_aa: CAWILGGEQYF
clone_size: -; cdr3_length: 16; v_call: TRBV4-3; j_call: TRBJ1-2; cdr3_aa: CASSQGRGQGLYGYTF
clone_size: -; cdr3_length: 17; v_call: TRBV7-9; j_call: TRBJ2-3; cdr3_aa: CASSPPTSGSLTDTQYF
clone_size: once; cdr3_length: 16; v_call: TRBV2; j_call: TRBJ2-1; cdr3_aa: CASSGPGALTYNEQFF
clone_size: -; cdr3_length: 14; v_call: TRBV5-8; j_call: TRBJ2-5; cdr3_aa: CASSLRQGRETQYF
clone_size: -; cdr3_length: 16; v_call: TRBV9; j_call: TRBJ2-7; cdr3_aa: CASSAIKGLVDREQYF
clone_size: once; cdr3_length: 13; v_call: TRBV29-1; j_call: TRBJ1-1; cdr3_aa: CSVEGGENTEAFF
clone_size: -; cdr3_length: 13; v_call: TRBV2; j_call: TRBJ1-3; cdr3_aa: CAKRVKPGNTIYF
clone_size: -; cdr3_length: 12; v_call: TRBV14; j_call: TRBJ2-7; cdr3_aa: CASQGNSYEQYF
clone_size: -; cdr3_length: 18; v_call: TRBV9; j_call: TRBJ2-2; cdr3_aa: CASTLVGTARAAAGELFF
clone_size: -; cdr3_length: 15; v_call: TRBV7-9; j_call: TRBJ2-1; cdr3_aa: CASSLLAAEHNEQFF
clone_size: -; cdr3_length: 11; v_call: TRBV27; j_call: TRBJ2-1; cdr3_aa: CASSSGGEQFF
clone_size: -; cdr3_length: 10; v_call: TRBV5-8; j_call: TRBJ1-1; cdr3_aa: CASSLSEAFF
clone_size: -; cdr3_length: 15; v_call: TRBV28; j_call: TRBJ2-5; cdr3_aa: CASSPPGGSQETQYF
clone_size: -; cdr3_length: 14; v_call: TRBV9; j_call: TRBJ2-7; cdr3_aa: CASTPDSSPYEQYF
clone_size: -; cdr3_length: 14; v_call: TRBV27; j_call: TRBJ2-7; cdr3_aa: CASSHTGGSYEQYF
clone_size: -; cdr3_length: 13; v_call: TRBV19; j_call: TRBJ2-1; cdr3_aa: CASRPSGFNEQFF
clone_size: once; cdr3_length: 17; v_call: TRBV7-6; j_call: TRBJ2-1; cdr3_aa: CASSSQLTEELAGEQFF
clone_size: -; cdr3_length: 14; v_call: TRBV7-9; j_call: TRBJ2-3; cdr3_aa: CASSFLGSPDTQYF
clone_size: -; cdr3_length: 14; v_call: TRBV5-4; j_call: TRBJ2-7; cdr3_aa: CASSSTGQGYEQYF
clone_size: -; cdr3_length: 11; v_call: TRBV29-1; j_call: TRBJ2-7; cdr3_aa: CSVDAIAGQYF
clone_size: -; cdr3_length: 18; v_call: TRBV2; j_call: TRBJ2-1; cdr3_aa: CASRPPGQETSSYNEQFF
clone_size: -; cdr3_length: 11; v_call: TRBV6-5; j_call: TRBJ2-5; cdr3_aa: CASSYTETQYF
clone_size: -; cdr3_length: 13; v_call: TRBV19; j_call: TRBJ1-1; cdr3_aa: CASSPTVNTEAFF
clone_size: -; cdr3_length: 13; v_call: TRBV6-5; j_call: TRBJ2-1; cdr3_aa: CARTKSVELGQFF
clone_size: -; cdr3_length: 15; v_call: TRBV19; j_call: TRBJ2-7; cdr3_aa: CASSISAGTTYEQYF
clone_size: -; cdr3_length: 15; v_call: TRBV9; j_call: TRBJ2-1; cdr3_aa: CASSSAGTSYNEQFF
clone_size: -; cdr3_length: 13; v_call: TRBV7-9; j_call: TRBJ2-7; cdr3_aa: CASSFQSSYEQYF
clone_size: -; cdr3_length: 11; v_call: TRBV20-1; j_call: TRBJ1-2; cdr3_aa: CSATGNYGYTF